The T cell receptor (beta chain) under discussion was sequenced for a study of blood T cell repertoires in COVID-19. Overall study context: PBMCs, B-cell-depleted T cells, or T cells provided the cDNA or gDNA that made up the material.

In the original processing: It was from reference gene primer amplification that nucleated cell counts were estimated. Clones were sequenced by immunoSEQ multiplex PCR, and TCRdb holds only the in-frame ones, with some missing. V, J and clone size are those of that table, while D and trimming were read from the DNA. The sample shows a few hundred thousand clones, about 79% of them seen only once. To note about this clone: The same CDR3 arises from other DNA sequences in this sample as well.

The CDR3 has 13 residues. The V segment lost 6 bases and the J segment 0 bases; nucleotides outside the gene matches: 1. Germline CDR1 and CDR2: SGHDN and FVKESK. This rearrangement joins TRBV14 to TRBJ1-2, with 7 bases lining up with TRBD1. The TCR sequence derives from a man aged 40-55 years who had recovered from COVID-19. The sample consisted of peripheral blood. The CDR3 here is CASSQGANYGYTF. CDR3 nucleotides: TGTGCCAGCAGTCAGGGGGCTAACTATGGCTACACCTTC. The full variable domain, its missing parts supplied by reference TRBV14 and TRBJ1-2, is EAGVTQFPSHSVIEKGQTVTLRCDPISGHDNLYWYRRVMGKEIKFLLHFVKESKQDESGMPNNRFLAERTGGTYSTLKVQPAELEDSGVYFCASSQGANYGYTFGSGTRLTVV.